These T cell receptor beta chains were read from a single sample in a study of spatial heterogeneity in lung cancer. Each CDR3 protein is one row after TCRdb ran MiXCR on the 5' RACE reads. The table has about 45,000 distinct CDR3 sequences, roughly 12% seen once; the top ten hold roughly 45%. This specimen was PBMCs, taken at surgery. The receptor source for this set is a female donor with early-stage non-small cell lung cancer. CDR3s include the opening cysteine and the closing phenylalanine or tryptophan. Fields, in order: J gene, D gene, V gene, CDR3 protein. A D gene is named only where the DNA matches it firmly.

TRBJ1-2 | TRBD1 | TRBV7-2 | CASSSYRGRNYGYTF
TRBJ1-2 | . | TRBV20-1 | CSARVKGRGYGYTF
TRBJ1-1 | TRBD1 | TRBV27 | CASLGGQGNTEAFF
TRBJ2-5 | TRBD1 | TRBV30 | CAWDNRDSQPGETQYF
TRBJ1-1 | . | TRBV12-5 | CASGLEGTEAFF
TRBJ1-2 | . | TRBV12-3/TRBV12-4 | CASSLPGEGYTF
TRBJ1-2 | TRBD1 | TRBV28 | CASSFRDRVLYGDTF
TRBJ1-1 | . | TRBV7-2 | CASSLAQPNTEAFF
TRBJ1-2 | TRBD1 | TRBV9 | CASSPYGPQGGYGYTF
TRBJ2-3 | . | TRBV6-1 | CASSERSRTDTQYF
TRBJ2-3 | TRBD1 | TRBV9 | CASSVTGTGGSDTQYF
TRBJ2-7 | . | TRBV7-2 | CASSLAGGSSYEQYF